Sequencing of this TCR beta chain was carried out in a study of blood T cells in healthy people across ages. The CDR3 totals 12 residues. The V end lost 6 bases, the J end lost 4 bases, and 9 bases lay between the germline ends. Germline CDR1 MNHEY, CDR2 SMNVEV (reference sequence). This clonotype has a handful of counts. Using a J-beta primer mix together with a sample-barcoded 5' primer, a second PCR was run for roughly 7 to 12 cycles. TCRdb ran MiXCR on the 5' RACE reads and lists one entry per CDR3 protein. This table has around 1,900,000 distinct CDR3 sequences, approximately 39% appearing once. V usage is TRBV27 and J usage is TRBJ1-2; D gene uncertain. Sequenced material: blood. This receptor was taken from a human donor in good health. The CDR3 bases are TGTGCCAGCAGGCTCGACGGCTATGGCTACACCTTC. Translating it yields CASRLDGYGYTF.